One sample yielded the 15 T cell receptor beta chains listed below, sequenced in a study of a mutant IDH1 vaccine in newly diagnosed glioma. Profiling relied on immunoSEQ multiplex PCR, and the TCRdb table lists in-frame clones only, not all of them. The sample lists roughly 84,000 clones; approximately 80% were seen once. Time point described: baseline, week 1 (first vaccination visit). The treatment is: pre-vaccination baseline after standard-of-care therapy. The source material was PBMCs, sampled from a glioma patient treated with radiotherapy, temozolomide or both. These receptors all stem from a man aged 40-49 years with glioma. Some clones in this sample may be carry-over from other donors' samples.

The CDR3 coding sequence is TGTGCCAGCAGTGACTACTGGGCGGGACAGGGGAATTCACCCCTCCACTTT. This codes for CASSDYWAGQGNSPLHF. V usage is TRBV6-1 and J usage is TRBJ1-6; 10 nucleotides align to TRBD1. V was pared by 3 bases and J by 7 bases, with 9 bases of the junction left unmatched. CDR1 MNHNS and CDR2 SASEGT come from the germline V gene. There are 17 residues in the CDR3.

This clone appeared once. CDR3 sequence: CATAGTLPYEQYF. CDR3 nucleotide sequence: TGTGCCACCGCCGGGACACTTCCTTACGAGCAGTACTTC. This sequence joins TRBV10-3 and TRBJ2-7; TRBD1 is a possible D gene (6 bases). This CDR3 contains 13 residues. The germline V gene has CDR1 ENHRY and CDR2 SYGVKD. Trimming removed 10 bases from V and 4 bases from J, with 17 bases in between.

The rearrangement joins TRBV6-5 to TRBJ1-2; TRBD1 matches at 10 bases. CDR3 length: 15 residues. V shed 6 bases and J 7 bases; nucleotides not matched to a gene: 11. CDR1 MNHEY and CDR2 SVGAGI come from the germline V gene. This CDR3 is CASRSPGQGFGGYTF. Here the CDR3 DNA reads TGTGCCAGCAGGTCACCGGGACAGGGGTTCGGTGGCTACACCTTC.

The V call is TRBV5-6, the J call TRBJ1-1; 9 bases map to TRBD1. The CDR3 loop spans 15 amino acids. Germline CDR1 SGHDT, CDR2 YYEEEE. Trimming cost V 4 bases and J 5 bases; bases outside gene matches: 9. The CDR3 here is CASSPGTGRGTEAFF. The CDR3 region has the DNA TGTGCCAGCAGCCCCGGGACAGGGCGAGGGACTGAAGCTTTCTTT.

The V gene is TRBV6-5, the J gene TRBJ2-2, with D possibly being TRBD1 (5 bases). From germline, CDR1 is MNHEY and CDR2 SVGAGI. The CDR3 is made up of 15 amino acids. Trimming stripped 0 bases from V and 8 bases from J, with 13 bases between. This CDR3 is CASSYSGARSGELFF. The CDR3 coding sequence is TGTGCCAGCAGTTACTCAGGGGCGAGGTCGGGGGAGCTGTTTTTT.

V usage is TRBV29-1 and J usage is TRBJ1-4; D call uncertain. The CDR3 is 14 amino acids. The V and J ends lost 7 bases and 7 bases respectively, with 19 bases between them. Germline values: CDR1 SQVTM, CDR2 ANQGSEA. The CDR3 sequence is CSAFDPEVGEKLFF. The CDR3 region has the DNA TGCAGCGCCTTCGATCCGGAAGTAGGTGAAAAACTGTTTTTT. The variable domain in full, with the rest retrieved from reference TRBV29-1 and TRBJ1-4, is SAVISQKPSRDICQRGTSLTIQCQVDSQVTMMFWYRQQPGQSLTLIATANQGSEATYESGFVIDKFPISRPNLTFSTLTVSNMSPEDSSIYLCSAFDPEVGEKLFFGSGTQLSVL.

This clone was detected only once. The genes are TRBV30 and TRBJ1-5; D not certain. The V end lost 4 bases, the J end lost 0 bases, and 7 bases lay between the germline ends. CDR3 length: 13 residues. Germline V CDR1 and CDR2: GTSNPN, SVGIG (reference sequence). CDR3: CAWTRNSNQPQHF. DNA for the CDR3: TGTGCCTGGACTCGGAATAGCAATCAGCCCCAGCATTTT.

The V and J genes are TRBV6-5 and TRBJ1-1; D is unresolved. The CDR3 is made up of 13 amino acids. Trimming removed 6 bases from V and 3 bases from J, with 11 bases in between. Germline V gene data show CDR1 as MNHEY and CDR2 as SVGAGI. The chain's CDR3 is CASRLTYHTEAFF. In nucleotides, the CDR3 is TGTGCCAGCAGACTGACGTACCACACTGAAGCTTTCTTT.

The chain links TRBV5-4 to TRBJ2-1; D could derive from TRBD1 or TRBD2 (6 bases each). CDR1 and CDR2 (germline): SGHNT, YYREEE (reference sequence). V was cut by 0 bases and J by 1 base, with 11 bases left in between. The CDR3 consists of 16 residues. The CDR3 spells CASSLAGGRSYNEQFF. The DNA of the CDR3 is TGTGCCAGCAGCTTGGCCGGGGGCCGTTCCTACAATGAGCAGTTCTTC.

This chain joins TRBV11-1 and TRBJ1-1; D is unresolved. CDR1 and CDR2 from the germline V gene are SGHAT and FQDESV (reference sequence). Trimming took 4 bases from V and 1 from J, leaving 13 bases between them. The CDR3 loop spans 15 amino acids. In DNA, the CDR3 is TGTGCCAGCAGCTCCGGCTCGGTGGGGAACACTGAAGCTTTCTTT. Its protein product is CASSSGSVGNTEAFF.

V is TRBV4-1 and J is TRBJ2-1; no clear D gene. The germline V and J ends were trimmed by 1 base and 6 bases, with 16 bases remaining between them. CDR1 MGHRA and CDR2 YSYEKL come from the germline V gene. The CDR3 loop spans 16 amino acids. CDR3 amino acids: CASSQARYNQRNEQFF. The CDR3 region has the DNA TGCGCCAGCAGCCAAGCTCGATACAATCAGCGCAATGAGCAGTTCTTC.

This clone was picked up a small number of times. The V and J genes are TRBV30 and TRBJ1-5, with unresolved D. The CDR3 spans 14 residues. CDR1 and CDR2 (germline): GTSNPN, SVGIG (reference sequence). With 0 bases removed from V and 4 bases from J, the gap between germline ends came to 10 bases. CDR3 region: CAWSVGLGNQPQHF. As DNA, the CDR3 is TGTGCCTGGAGTGTAGGGCTGGGTAATCAGCCCCAGCATTTT. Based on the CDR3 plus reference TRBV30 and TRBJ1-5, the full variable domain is SQTIHQWPATLVQPVGSPLSLECTVEGTSNPNLYWYRQAAGRGLQLLFYSVGIGQISSEVPQNLSASRPQDRQFILSSKKLLLSDSGFYLCAWSVGLGNQPQHFGDGTRLSIL.

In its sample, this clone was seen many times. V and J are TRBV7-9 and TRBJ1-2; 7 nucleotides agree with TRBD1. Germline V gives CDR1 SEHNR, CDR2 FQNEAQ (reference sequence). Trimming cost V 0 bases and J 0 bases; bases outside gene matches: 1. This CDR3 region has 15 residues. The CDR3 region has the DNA TGTGCCAGCAGCTTAGCAGGGGGCGCTAACTATGGCTACACCTTC. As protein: CASSLAGGANYGYTF. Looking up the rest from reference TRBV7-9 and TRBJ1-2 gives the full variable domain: DTGVSQNPRHKITKRGQNVTFRCDPISEHNRLYWYRQTLGQGPEFLTYFQNEAQLEKSRLLSDRFSAERPKGSFSTLEIQRTEQGDSAMYLCASSLAGGANYGYTFGSGTRLTVV.

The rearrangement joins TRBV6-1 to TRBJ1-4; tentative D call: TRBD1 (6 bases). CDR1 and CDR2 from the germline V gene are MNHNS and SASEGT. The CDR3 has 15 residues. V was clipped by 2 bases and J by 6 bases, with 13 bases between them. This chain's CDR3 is CASSERGDGYEKLFF. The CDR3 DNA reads TGTGCCAGCAGTGAAAGGGGGGACGGGTATGAAAAACTGTTTTTT.

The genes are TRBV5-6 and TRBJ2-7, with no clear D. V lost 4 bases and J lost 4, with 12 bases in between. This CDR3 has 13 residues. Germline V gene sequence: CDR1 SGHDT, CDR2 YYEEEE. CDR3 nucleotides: TGTGCCAGCAGCATATTTGGACCTTACGAGCAGTACTTC. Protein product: CASSIFGPYEQYF.